Below are 3 T cell receptor beta chains sequenced from a single sample in a study of blood T cells in healthy people across ages. A sample-barcoded 5' primer and a J-beta primer mix were used in a second PCR of roughly 7 to 11 cycles. TCRdb ran MiXCR on the 5' RACE reads and lists one entry per CDR3 protein. Of about 730,000 distinct CDR3 sequences detected, roughly 44% appear once; the ten largest clones hold about 20%. Sequencing was performed on blood. These receptors all stem from a woman in her fifties or sixties in good health.

The rearrangement links TRBV4-3 to TRBJ2-3; 12 nucleotides match TRBD2. The germline gives CDR1 LGHNA, CDR2 YSLEER. CDR3 length equals 17 residues. V was clipped by 0 bases and J by 2 bases; unmatched bases: 3. The CDR3 region has the DNA TGCGCCAGCAGCCAAGACGGGACTAGCGGGCCCACAGATACGCAGTATTTT. Its protein is CASSQDGTSGPTDTQYF.

V gene TRBV6-2 or TRBV6-3 combines with J gene TRBJ1-1; perhaps TRBD1 as D (6 bases). Per germline, CDR1 MNHEY and CDR2 SVGEGT. The V gene lost 4 bases and the J gene lost 8 bases, with 17 bases spanning the gap. The CDR3 is 14 residues long. This CDR3 is CASSFPLDSAEAFF. The DNA for the CDR3 is TGTGCCAGCAGTTTCCCTTTGGACAGCGCCGAAGCTTTCTTT.

This clonotype was seen only a few times. This chain joins TRBV14 and TRBJ2-1; 9 bases align to TRBD1. CDR3 size: 18 residues. In germline, CDR1 is SGHDN, CDR2 FVKESK. V was pared by 3 bases and J by 7 bases, with 16 bases of the junction left unmatched. In DNA form, the CDR3 reads TGTGCCAGCAGCCATTACCGCATACAGGGGGCTAGGAGAAATGAGCAGTTCTTC. It yields the protein CASSHYRIQGARRNEQFF.